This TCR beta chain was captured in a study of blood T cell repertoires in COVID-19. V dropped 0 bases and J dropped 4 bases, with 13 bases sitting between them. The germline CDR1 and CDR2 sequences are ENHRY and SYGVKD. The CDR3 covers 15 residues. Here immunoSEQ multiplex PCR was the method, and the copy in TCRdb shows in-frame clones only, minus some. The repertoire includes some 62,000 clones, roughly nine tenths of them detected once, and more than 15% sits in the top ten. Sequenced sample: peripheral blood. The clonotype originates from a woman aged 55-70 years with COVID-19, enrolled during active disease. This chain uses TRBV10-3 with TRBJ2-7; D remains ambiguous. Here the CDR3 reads CAISESSGKPYEQYF. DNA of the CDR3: TGTGCCATCAGTGAGTCGTCGGGTAAACCATACGAGCAGTACTTC.